Below are 10 T cell receptor beta chains sequenced from a single sample in a study of beta chain features in type 1 diabetes. The whole isolated RNA underwent reverse transcription, so sequencing captured expressed TCRB transcripts. Sequencing used immunoSEQ multiplex PCR; TCRdb keeps in-frame clones, though not all of them. Of under 250,000 clones in the sample, about 14% were seen once. Material: naive CD4+ T cells from blood. The receptor source for this set is a woman between 40 and 50 years old in good health.

This chain joins TRBV6-5 and TRBJ2-2; no reliable D call. CDR1 is MNHEY, CDR2 SVGAGI, per germline. V was cut by 7 bases and J by 2 bases, with 8 bases left in between. The CDR3 sequence is 13 residues long. The CDR3 DNA reads as TGTGCCAGCATCCCTTCCAACACCGGGGAGCTGTTTTTT. Translating it yields CASIPSNTGELFF.

This clone was recorded a few times. The chain carries TRBV2 and TRBJ2-7; the D is unclear. This CDR3 region has 14 residues. CDR1 and CDR2 (germline): SNHLY, FYNNEI. V was clipped by 4 bases and J by 2 bases, with 12 bases between them. The chain's CDR3 is CASSGGSTAYEQYF. The CDR3 DNA sequence: TGTGCCAGCAGTGGTGGTAGTACCGCCTACGAGCAGTACTTC.

This clone was seen a few times. The chain joins TRBV7-9 to TRBJ2-1; TRBD2 might be the D (7 bases). The V end was cut by 6 bases, the J end by 0 bases, with 18 bases between. Germline V gene data show CDR1 as SEHNR and CDR2 as FQNEAQ (reference sequence). There are 17 residues in the CDR3. The CDR3 loop is CASRSPGGPSSYNEQFF. CDR3 in DNA: TGTGCCAGCAGGTCCCCGGGGGGCCCAAGCTCCTACAATGAGCAGTTCTTC.

This clone occurred a few times. The J gene is TRBJ1-2, the V gene TRBV4-3; D not resolved. The CDR3 runs to 14 residues. V lost 4 bases to trimming and J lost 2 bases, with 11 bases between them. CDR1 is LGHNA, CDR2 YSLEER, per germline. The CDR3 region is CASSRTGVNYGYTF. The DNA of the CDR3 is TGCGCCAGCAGCCGGACGGGAGTAAACTATGGCTACACCTTC.

This clone was recorded a few times. V usage is TRBV2 and J usage is TRBJ2-1; TRBD2 matches 9 bases. The CDR3 spans 16 residues. The germline V gene encodes CDR1 SNHLY and CDR2 FYNNEI. The junction had 11 bases not matched to a gene; V was cut back by 5 bases and J by 6 bases. CDR3 DNA: TGTGCCAGCAGTTTGTTAGCGGGGGTAGGAGGCAATGAGCAGTTCTTC. It yields the protein CASSLLAGVGGNEQFF.

This clone has a count of ten or more. The V gene is TRBV7-9, the J gene TRBJ2-1; D is ambiguous. V lost 5 bases to trimming and J lost 0 bases, with 8 bases between them. This CDR3 contains 14 residues. From germline, CDR1 is SEHNR and CDR2 FQNEAQ (reference sequence). CDR3 loop: CASSARSSYNEQFF. The CDR3 DNA is TGTGCCAGCAGCGCCAGAAGCTCCTACAATGAGCAGTTCTTC.

This clone has a handful of counts. The V call is TRBV6-5, the J call TRBJ1-2, with no clear D. CDR3 length: 15 residues. Trimming took off 2 bases at V and 0 bases at J, with 10 bases between the two ends. Germline CDR1 is MNHEY and CDR2 is SVGAGI. The CDR3 DNA reads as TGTGCCAGCAGTTACGGTCGAGGAGCTAACTATGGCTACACCTTC. Translating it yields CASSYGRGANYGYTF.

The sample holds a few counts of this clone. The chain has TRBV10-3 and TRBJ2-7; no definite D call. Trimming took 4 bases from V and 2 from J, leaving 6 bases between them. The CDR3 is made up of 12 amino acids. CDR1 ENHRY and CDR2 SYGVKD come from the germline V gene. The CDR3: CAISGHPYEQYF. As DNA, the CDR3 is TGTGCCATCAGTGGACACCCCTACGAGCAGTACTTC.

The chain uses TRBV27 and TRBJ2-7, with D perhaps matching TRBD1 (5 bases). V gave up 4 bases and J gave up 0 bases, with 16 bases separating them. There are 16 residues in the CDR3. Germline CDR1 is MNHEY and CDR2 is SMNVEV (reference sequence). This chain's CDR3 is CASSSRQLLHSYEQYF. The CDR3 DNA reads TGTGCCAGCAGTTCCCGACAGCTCCTCCACTCCTACGAGCAGTACTTC.

There are a few counts of this clone. CDR3 bases: TGTGCCAGCACCCCGGTCGAGACCCAGTACTTC. Translated: CASTPVETQYF. The chain is built from TRBV2 and TRBJ2-5; D is undetermined. The germline CDR1 and CDR2 sequences are SNHLY and FYNNEI. This CDR3 region has 11 residues. Trimming removed 7 bases at V and 5 bases at J, with 8 bases between. The entire variable domain, with the rest obtained from reference TRBV2 and TRBJ2-5, is as follows: EPEVTQTPSHQVTQMGQEVILRCVPISNHLYFYWYRQILGQKVEFLVSFYNNEISEKSEIFDDQFSVERPDGSNFTLKIRSTKLEDSAMYFCASTPVETQYFGPGTRLLVL.